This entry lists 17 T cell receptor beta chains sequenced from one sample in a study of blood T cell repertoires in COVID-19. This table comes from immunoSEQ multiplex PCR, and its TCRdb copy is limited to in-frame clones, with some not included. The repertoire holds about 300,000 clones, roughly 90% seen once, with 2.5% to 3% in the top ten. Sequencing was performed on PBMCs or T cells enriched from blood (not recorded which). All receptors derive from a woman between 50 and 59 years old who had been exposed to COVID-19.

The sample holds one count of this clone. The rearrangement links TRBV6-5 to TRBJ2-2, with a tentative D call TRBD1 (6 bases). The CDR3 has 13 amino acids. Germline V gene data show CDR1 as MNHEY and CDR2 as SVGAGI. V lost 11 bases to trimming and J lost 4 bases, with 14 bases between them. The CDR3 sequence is CASIEGVTGELFF. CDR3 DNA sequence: TGTGCCTCCATTGAGGGGGTCACCGGGGAGCTGTTTTTT.

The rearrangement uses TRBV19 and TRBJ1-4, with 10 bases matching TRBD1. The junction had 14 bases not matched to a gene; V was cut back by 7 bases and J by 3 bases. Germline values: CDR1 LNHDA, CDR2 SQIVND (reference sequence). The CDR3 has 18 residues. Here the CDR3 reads CASTPRDRGPASNEKLFF. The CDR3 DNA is TGTGCCAGTACCCCCCGGGACAGGGGACCTGCTTCTAATGAAAAACTGTTTTTT. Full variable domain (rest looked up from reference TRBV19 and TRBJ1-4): DGGITQSPKYLFRKEGQNVTLSCEQNLNHDAMYWYRQDPGQGLRLIYYSQIVNDFQKGDIAEGYSVSREKKESFPLTVTSAQKNPTAFYLCASTPRDRGPASNEKLFFGSGTQLSVL.

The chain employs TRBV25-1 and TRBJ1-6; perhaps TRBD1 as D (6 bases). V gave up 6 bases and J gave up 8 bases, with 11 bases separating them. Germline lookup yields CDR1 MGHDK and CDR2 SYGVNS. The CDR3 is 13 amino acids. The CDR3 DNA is TGTGCCAGCAGGACAGGAGACTATTCACCCCTCCACTTT. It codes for CASRTGDYSPLHF.

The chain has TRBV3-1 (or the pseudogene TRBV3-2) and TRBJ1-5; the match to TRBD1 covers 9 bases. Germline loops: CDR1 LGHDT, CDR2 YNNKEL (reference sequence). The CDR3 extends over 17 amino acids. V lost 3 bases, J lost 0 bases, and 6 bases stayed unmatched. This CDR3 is CASSHGTGQYSNQPQHF. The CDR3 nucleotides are TGTGCCAGCAGCCATGGGACAGGGCAATATAGCAATCAGCCCCAGCATTTT.

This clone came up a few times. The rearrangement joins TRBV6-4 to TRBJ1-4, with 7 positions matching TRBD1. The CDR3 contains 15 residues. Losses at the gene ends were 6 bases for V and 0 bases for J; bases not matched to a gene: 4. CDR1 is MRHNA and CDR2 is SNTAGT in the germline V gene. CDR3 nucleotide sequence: TGTGCCAGCAGGGATACAGGGGCAACTAATGAAAAACTGTTTTTT. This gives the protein CASRDTGATNEKLFF.

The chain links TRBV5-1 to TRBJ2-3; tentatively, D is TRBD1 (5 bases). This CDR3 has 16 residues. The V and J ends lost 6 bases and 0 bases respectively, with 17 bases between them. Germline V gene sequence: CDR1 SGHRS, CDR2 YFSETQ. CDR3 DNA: TGCGCCAGCAAGGTGGGGCGAGCCTCTAGCACAGATACGCAGTATTTT. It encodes CASKVGRASSTDTQYF.

CDR3 amino acids: CASSYRLAGTLSYEQYF. DNA of the CDR3: TGTGCCAGCAGCTATAGACTAGCGGGGACCCTATCCTACGAGCAGTACTTC. This rearrangement joins TRBV7-2 to TRBJ2-7, with 11 bases that match TRBD2. This CDR3 comprises 17 residues. Germline trimming cut 4 bases from V and 1 base from J; bases unmatched to any gene: 9. The germline V gene has CDR1 SGHTA and CDR2 FQGNSA.

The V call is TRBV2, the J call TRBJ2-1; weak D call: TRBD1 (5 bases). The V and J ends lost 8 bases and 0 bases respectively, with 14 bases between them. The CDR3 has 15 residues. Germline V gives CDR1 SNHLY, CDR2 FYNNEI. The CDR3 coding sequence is TGTGCCAGCGGGTACAGACAGCTCTCCTACAATGAGCAGTTCTTC. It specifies CASGYRQLSYNEQFF.

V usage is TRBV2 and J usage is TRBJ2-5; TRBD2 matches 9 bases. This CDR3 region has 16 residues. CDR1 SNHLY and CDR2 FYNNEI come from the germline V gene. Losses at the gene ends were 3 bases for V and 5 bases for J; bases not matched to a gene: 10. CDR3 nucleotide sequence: TGTGCCAGCAGTGATCCCGGCGGGGGGGCCGATGAGACCCAGTACTTC. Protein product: CASSDPGGGADETQYF.

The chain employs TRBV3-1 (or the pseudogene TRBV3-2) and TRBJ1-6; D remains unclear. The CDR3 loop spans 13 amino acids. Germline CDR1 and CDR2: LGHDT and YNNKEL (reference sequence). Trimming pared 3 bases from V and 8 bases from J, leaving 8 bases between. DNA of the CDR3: TGTGCCAGCAGCCAGTTCTCGGATTCACCCCTCCACTTT. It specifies CASSQFSDSPLHF.

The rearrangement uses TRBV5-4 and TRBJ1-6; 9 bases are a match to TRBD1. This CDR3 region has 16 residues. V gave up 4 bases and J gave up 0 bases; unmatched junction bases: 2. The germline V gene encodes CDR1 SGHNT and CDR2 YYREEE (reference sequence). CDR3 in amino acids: CASSATGGSYNSPLHF. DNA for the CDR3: TGTGCCAGCAGCGCGACAGGGGGCTCCTATAATTCACCCCTCCACTTT.

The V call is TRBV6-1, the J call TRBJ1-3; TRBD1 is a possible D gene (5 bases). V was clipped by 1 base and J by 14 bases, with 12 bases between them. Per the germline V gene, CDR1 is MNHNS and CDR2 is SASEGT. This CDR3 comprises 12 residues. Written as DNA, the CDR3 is TGTGCCAGCAGTGAAGAAGGGGTGATGGTATATTTT. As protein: CASSEEGVMVYF.

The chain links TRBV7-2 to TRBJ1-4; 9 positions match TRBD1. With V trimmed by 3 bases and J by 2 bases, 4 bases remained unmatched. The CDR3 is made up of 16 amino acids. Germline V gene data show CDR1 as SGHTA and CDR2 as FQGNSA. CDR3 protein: CASSLGQGFTNEKLFF. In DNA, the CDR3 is TGTGCCAGCAGCTTGGGACAGGGTTTTACTAATGAAAAACTGTTTTTT.

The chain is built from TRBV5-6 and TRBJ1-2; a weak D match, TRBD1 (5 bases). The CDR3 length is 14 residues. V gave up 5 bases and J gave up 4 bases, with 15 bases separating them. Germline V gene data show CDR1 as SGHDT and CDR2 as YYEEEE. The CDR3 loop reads CASRMKGRSYGYTF. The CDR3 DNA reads TGTGCCAGCAGAATGAAGGGGCGCAGCTATGGCTACACCTTC.

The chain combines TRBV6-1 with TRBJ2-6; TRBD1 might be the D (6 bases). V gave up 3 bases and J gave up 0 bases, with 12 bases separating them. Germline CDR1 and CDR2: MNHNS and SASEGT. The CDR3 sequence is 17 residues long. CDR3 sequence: CASSENRVGSGANVLTF. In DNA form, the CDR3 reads TGTGCCAGCAGTGAGAACAGGGTAGGCTCTGGGGCCAACGTCCTGACTTTC.

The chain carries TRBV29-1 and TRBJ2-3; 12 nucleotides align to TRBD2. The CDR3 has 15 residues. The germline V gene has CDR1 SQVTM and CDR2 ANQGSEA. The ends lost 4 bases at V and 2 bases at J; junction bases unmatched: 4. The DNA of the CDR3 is TGCAGCGTTGGGGGGACTAGCGGGCCCACAGATACGCAGTATTTT. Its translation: CSVGGTSGPTDTQYF.

The CDR3 DNA sequence: TGTGCCATCCACGGGACAGTTAAATTCTACGAGCAGTACTTC. Protein: CAIHGTVKFYEQYF. This chain links TRBV19 with TRBJ2-7; 7 bases are a match to TRBD1. V was pared by 10 bases and J by 3 bases, with 12 bases of the junction left unmatched. CDR3 length equals 14 residues. The germline V gene encodes CDR1 LNHDA and CDR2 SQIVND (reference sequence).